This T cell receptor (beta chain) was captured in a study of human T cells and chemical hapten exposure. Time point of the sample: patch test 2, 6 weeks after DPC sensitization. The treatment was: therapeutic diphenylcyclopropenone sensitization with weekly scalp DPC. Each donor was an alopecia patient between 18 and 70 years of age who qualified for DPC. Many counts were recorded for this clonotype. Per the original methods: Per-sample TCR counts ranged from 23,224 to 690,600, median roughly 98,000. From the RACE reads, TCRdb called clonotypes with MiXCR, one entry per CDR3 protein. TCRdb's processing, not the study's, gives the V and J calls here. The sample shows tens of thousands of distinct CDR3 sequences, less than 4% of them seen only once. The CDR3 is 17 residues long. Trimming stripped 4 bases from V and 4 bases from J, with 19 bases between. Germline CDR1 is SGHTA and CDR2 is FQGNSA.

This TCR derives from a man aged 35-49 years with alopecia areata. Some clones in this sample may be carry-over from other donors' samples. Source: whole blood, taken in connection with sensitization to the hapten diphenylcyclopropenone (DPC). The chain has TRBV7-2 and TRBJ2-2, with D perhaps assigned TRBD1 or TRBD2 (6 bases each). CDR3: CASSSVGGGGGTGELFF. The CDR3, as DNA: TGTGCCAGCAGCTCCGTTGGGGGCGGAGGGGGCACCGGGGAGCTGTTTTTT.